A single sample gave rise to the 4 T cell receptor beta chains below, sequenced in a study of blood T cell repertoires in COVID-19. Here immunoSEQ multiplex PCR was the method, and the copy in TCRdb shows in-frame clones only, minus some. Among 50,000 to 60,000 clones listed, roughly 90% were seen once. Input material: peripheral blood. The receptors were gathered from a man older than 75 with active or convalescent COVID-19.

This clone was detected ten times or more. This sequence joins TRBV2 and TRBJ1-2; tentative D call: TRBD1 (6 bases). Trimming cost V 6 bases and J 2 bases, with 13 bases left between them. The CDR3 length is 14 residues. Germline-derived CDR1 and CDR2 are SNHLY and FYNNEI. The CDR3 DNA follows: TGTGCCAGCAGAGATGCCGGACAGAACTATGGCTACACCTTC. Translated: CASRDAGQNYGYTF.

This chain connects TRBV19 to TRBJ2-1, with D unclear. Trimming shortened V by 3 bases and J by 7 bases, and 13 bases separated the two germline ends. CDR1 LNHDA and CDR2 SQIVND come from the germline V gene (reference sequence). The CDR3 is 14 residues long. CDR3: CASSMLAAFNEQFF. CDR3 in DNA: TGTGCCAGTAGTATGTTGGCTGCTTTTAATGAGCAGTTCTTC. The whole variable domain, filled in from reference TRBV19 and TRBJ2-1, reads DGGITQSPKYLFRKEGQNVTLSCEQNLNHDAMYWYRQDPGQGLRLIYYSQIVNDFQKGDIAEGYSVSREKKESFPLTVTSAQKNPTAFYLCASSMLAAFNEQFFGPGTRLTVL.

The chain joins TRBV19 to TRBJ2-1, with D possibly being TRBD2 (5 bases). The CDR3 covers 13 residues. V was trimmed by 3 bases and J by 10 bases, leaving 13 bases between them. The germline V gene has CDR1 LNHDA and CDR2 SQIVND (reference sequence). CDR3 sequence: CASSISRGSEQFF. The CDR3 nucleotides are TGTGCCAGTAGTATCAGCCGGGGAAGCGAGCAGTTCTTC. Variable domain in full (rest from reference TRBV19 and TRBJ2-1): DGGITQSPKYLFRKEGQNVTLSCEQNLNHDAMYWYRQDPGQGLRLIYYSQIVNDFQKGDIAEGYSVSREKKESFPLTVTSAQKNPTAFYLCASSISRGSEQFFGPGTRLTVL.

The CDR3: CSAKDRIYTEAFF. CDR3 DNA: TGCAGCGCTAAGGACAGGATCTACACTGAAGCTTTCTTT. The V gene is TRBV29-1, the J gene TRBJ1-1; 7 bases map to TRBD1. This CDR3 is built from 13 residues. CDR1 SQVTM and CDR2 ANQGSEA come from the germline V gene. V trimming: 7 bases; J trimming: 3 bases; junction bases outside the gene matches: 8.